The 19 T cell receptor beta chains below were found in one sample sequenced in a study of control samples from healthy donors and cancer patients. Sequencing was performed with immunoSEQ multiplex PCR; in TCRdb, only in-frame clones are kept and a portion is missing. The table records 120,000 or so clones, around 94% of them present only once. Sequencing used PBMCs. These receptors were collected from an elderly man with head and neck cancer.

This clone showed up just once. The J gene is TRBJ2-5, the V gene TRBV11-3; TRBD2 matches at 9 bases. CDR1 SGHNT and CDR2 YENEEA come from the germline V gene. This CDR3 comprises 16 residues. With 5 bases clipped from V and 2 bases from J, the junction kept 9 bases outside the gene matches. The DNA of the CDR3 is TGTGCCAGCAGCCCCCGAGGTAGCGGGGGACAAGAGACCCAGTACTTC. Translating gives CASSPRGSGGQETQYF.

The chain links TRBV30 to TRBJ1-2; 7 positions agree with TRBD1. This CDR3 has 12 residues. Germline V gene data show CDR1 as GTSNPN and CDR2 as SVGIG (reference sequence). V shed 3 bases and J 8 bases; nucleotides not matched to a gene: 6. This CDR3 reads CAWRQTGIGYTF. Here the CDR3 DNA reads TGTGCCTGGAGACAGACAGGGATCGGCTACACCTTC.

DNA for the CDR3: TGTGCCAGCAGCTTAGGATCGGTCAACGGAGAGACCCAGTACTTC. Translating gives CASSLGSVNGETQYF. The chain recombines TRBV7-2 with TRBJ2-5; no firm D call. The CDR3 runs 15 residues. Between the trimmed V and J ends, which lost 1 base and 4 bases, there was a span of 13 bases. Germline assignment: CDR1 SGHTA and CDR2 FQGNSA.

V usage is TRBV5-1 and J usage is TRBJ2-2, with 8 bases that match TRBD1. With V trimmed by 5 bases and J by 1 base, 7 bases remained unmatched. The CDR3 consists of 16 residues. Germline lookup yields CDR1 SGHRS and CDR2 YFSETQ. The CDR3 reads CASSLGQGQNTGELFF. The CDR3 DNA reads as TGCGCCAGCAGTCTAGGACAGGGACAGAACACCGGGGAGCTGTTTTTT.

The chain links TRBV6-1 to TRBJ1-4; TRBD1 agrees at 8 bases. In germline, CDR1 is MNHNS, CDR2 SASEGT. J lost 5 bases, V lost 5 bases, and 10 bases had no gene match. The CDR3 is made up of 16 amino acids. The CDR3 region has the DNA TGTGCCAGCAGTCAAGATATACAGGGGGAGAATGAAAAACTGTTTTTT. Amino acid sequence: CASSQDIQGENEKLFF.

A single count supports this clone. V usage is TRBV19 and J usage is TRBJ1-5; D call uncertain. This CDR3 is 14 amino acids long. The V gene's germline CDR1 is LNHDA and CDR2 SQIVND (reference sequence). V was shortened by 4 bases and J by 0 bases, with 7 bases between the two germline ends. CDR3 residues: CASSRTDSNQPQHF. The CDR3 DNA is TGTGCCAGTAGTAGGACGGATAGCAATCAGCCCCAGCATTTT.

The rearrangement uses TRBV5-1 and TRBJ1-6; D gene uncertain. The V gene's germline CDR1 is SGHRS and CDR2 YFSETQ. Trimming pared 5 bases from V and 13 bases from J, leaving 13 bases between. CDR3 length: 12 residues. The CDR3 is CASSVGWRPLHF. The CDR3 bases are TGCGCCAGCAGTGTAGGTTGGCGGCCCCTCCACTTT.

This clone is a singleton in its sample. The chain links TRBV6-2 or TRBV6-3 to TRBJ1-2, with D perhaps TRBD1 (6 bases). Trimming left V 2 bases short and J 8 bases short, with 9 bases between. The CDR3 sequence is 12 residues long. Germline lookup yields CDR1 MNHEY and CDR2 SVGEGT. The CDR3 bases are TGTGCCAGCAGTTACGGGGGGCGCGGCTACACCTTC. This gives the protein CASSYGGRGYTF.

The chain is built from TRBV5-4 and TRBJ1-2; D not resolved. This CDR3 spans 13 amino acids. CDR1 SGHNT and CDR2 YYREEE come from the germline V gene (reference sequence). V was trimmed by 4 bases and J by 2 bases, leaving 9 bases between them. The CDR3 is CASSPTLNYGYTF. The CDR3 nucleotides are TGTGCCAGCAGCCCGACCCTAAACTATGGCTACACCTTC.

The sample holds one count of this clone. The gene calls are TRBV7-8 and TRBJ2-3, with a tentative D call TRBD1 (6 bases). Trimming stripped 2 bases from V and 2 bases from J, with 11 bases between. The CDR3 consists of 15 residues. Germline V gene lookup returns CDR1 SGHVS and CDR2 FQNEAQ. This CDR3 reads CASSLNPGHTDTQYF. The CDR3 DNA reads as TGTGCCAGCAGCTTAAACCCGGGACACACAGATACGCAGTATTTT. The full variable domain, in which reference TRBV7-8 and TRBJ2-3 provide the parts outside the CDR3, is GAGVSQSPRYKVAKRGQDVALRCDPISGHVSLFWYQQALGQGPEFLTYFQNEAQLDKSGLPSDRFFAERPEGSVSTLKIQRTQQEDSAVYLCASSLNPGHTDTQYFGPGTRLTVL.

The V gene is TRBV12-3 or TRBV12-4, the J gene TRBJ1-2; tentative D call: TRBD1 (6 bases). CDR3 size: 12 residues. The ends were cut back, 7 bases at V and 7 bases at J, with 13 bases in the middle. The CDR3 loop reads CASTITRGGYTF. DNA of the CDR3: TGTGCCAGCACTATTACCAGGGGTGGCTACACCTTC.

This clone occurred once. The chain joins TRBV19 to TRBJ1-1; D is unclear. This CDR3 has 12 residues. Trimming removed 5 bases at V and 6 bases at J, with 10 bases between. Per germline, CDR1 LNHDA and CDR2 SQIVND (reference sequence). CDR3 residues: CASSGFHPEAFF. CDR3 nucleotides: TGTGCCAGTAGTGGTTTCCACCCTGAAGCTTTCTTT.

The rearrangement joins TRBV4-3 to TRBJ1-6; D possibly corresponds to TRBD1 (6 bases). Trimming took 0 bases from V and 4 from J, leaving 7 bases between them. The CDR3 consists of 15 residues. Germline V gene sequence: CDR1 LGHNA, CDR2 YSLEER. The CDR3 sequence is CASSQDRGYNSPLHF. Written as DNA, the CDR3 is TGCGCCAGCAGCCAAGACAGGGGTTATAATTCACCCCTCCACTTT.

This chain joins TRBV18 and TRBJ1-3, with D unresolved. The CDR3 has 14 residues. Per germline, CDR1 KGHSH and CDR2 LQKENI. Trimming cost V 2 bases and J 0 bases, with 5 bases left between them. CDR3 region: CASSPDNSGNTIYF. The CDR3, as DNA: TGTGCCAGCTCACCAGACAACTCTGGAAACACCATATATTTT. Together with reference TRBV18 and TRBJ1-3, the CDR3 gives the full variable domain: NAGVMQNPRHLVRRRGQEARLRCSPMKGHSHVYWYRQLPEEGLKFMVYLQKENIIDESGMPKERFSAEFPKEGPSILRIQQVVRGDSAAYFCASSPDNSGNTIYFGEGSWLTVV.

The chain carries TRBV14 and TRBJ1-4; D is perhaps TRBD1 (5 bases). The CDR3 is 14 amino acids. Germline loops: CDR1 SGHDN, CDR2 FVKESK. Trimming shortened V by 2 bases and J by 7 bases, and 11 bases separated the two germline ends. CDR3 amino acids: CASSQLGPGEKLFF. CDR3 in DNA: TGTGCCAGCAGCCAACTGGGGCCGGGTGAAAAACTGTTTTTT. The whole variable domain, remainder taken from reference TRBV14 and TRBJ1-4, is EAGVTQFPSHSVIEKGQTVTLRCDPISGHDNLYWYRRVMGKEIKFLLHFVKESKQDESGMPNNRFLAERTGGTYSTLKVQPAELEDSGVYFCASSQLGPGEKLFFGSGTQLSVL.

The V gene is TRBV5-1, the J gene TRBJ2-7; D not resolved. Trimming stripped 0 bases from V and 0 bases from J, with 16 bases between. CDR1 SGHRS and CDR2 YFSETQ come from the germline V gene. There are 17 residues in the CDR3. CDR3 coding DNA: TGCGCCAGCAGCTTGGACCCCGTGGGGATTAGCTCCTACGAGCAGTACTTC. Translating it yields CASSLDPVGISSYEQYF.

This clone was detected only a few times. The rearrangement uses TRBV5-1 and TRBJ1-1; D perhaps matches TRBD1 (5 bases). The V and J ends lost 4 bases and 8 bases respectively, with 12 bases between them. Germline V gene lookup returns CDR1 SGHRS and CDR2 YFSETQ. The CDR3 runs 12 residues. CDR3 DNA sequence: TGCGCCAGCAGCCCAGGGACGACAGAAGCTTTCTTT. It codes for CASSPGTTEAFF.

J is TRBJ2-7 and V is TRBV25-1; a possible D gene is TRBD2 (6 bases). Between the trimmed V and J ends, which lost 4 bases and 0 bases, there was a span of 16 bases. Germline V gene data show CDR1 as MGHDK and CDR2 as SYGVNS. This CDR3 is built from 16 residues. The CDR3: CASSGPFGGLSYEQYF. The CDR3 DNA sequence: TGTGCCAGCAGTGGACCCTTTGGGGGACTCTCCTACGAGCAGTACTTC.

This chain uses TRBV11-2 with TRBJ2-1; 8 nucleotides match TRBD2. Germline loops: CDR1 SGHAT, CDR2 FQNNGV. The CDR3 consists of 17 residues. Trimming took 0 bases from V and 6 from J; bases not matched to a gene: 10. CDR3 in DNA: TGTGCCAGCAGCTTAGAGGTGTGGCGGGAGGCGAGCAATGAGCAGTTCTTC. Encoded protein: CASSLEVWREASNEQFF.